These T cell receptor beta chains were read from a single sample in a study of T cells in Graves' hyperthyroidism and ophthalmopathy. From the multiplex PCR reads, TCRdb called clonotypes with MiXCR, one entry per CDR3 protein. Seen here are a few hundred thousand distinct CDR3 sequences, about 14% observed once, and the top ten hold over 11%. Input material: blood. These TCRs come from a woman in her thirties or forties with Graves' hyperthyroidism. The CDR3 runs from the conserved cysteine through the conserved F or W. D genes are given only for firm matches. Not every row has a clone size; where given, it reads once, few, many or a size class.

clone_size: many
v_call: TRBV2
d_call: -
cdr3_aa: CASRYYEQYF

clone_size: few
v_call: TRBV19
d_call: TRBD1
cdr3_aa: CASSIATGGRSGYTF

clone_size: few
v_call: TRBV6-1
d_call: -
cdr3_aa: CASSDRFEAPLHF

clone_size: many
v_call: TRBV2
d_call: -
cdr3_aa: CASSARGNTEAFF

clone_size: few
v_call: TRBV6-1
d_call: -
cdr3_aa: CASTRTGGAGNYGYTF

clone_size: -
v_call: TRBV18
d_call: TRBD1
cdr3_aa: CASSRTGFNEQFF

clone_size: many
v_call: TRBV7-2
d_call: -
cdr3_aa: CASSLAVANTEAFF

clone_size: many
v_call: TRBV6-1
d_call: TRBD1
cdr3_aa: CASSPLDRVPSGANVLTF

clone_size: -
v_call: TRBV12-3/TRBV12-4
d_call: -
cdr3_aa: CASTRGHEQYF

clone_size: few
v_call: TRBV19
d_call: -
cdr3_aa: CATQDQYNQPQHF

clone_size: many
v_call: TRBV12-3/TRBV12-4
d_call: TRBD1
cdr3_aa: CASSGTGQQPQHF

clone_size: many
v_call: TRBV28
d_call: -
cdr3_aa: CASSPVGRTTDTQYF

clone_size: many
v_call: TRBV3-1
d_call: -
cdr3_aa: CASSQDEGANTEAFF

clone_size: many
v_call: TRBV25-1
d_call: -
cdr3_aa: CASSEYIGLGGTTNEKLFF

clone_size: -
v_call: TRBV28
d_call: TRBD1
cdr3_aa: CATAGTGGKGYEQYF

clone_size: many
v_call: TRBV6-1
d_call: -
cdr3_aa: CASSKLIDNYNEQFF

clone_size: many
v_call: TRBV18
d_call: TRBD2
cdr3_aa: CASSPRASSGTETQYF

clone_size: -
v_call: TRBV28
d_call: -
cdr3_aa: CASSLRGRGREQFF

clone_size: few
v_call: TRBV6-5
d_call: -
cdr3_aa: CASSYGYREQDTEAFF

clone_size: -
v_call: TRBV5-1
d_call: TRBD2
cdr3_aa: CASSWGSGKEQFF

clone_size: -
v_call: TRBV27
d_call: TRBD2
cdr3_aa: CASSFGSGRGETQYF

clone_size: -
v_call: TRBV5-5
d_call: -
cdr3_aa: CASSRGGTGDIQYF

clone_size: -
v_call: TRBV27
d_call: TRBD2
cdr3_aa: CASSPRGGLAGVSHEQYF

clone_size: many
v_call: TRBV11-2
d_call: -
cdr3_aa: CASSVDSGWGTQYF

clone_size: few
v_call: TRBV12-3/TRBV12-4
d_call: -
cdr3_aa: CASKRVGEKLFF

clone_size: few
v_call: TRBV25-1
d_call: -
cdr3_aa: CASTAQAPETQYF

clone_size: many
v_call: TRBV11-2
d_call: -
cdr3_aa: CASSRGANTGELFF

clone_size: many
v_call: TRBV30
d_call: TRBD1
cdr3_aa: CAWSATGKGSTEAFF

clone_size: many
v_call: TRBV7-9
d_call: -
cdr3_aa: CASSTSQGNYEQYF

clone_size: -
v_call: TRBV27
d_call: -
cdr3_aa: CASSGLGSNQPQHF

clone_size: many
v_call: TRBV6-2/TRBV6-3
d_call: TRBD2
cdr3_aa: CASSSPPGLGNYEQYF

clone_size: -
v_call: TRBV10-3
d_call: -
cdr3_aa: CAISEASDTQYF

clone_size: many
v_call: TRBV3-1
d_call: TRBD2
cdr3_aa: CASSQKLAGNYEQYF

clone_size: many
v_call: TRBV2
d_call: TRBD1
cdr3_aa: CASSQTGEAFF

clone_size: few
v_call: TRBV5-1
d_call: -
cdr3_aa: CASSLTGPSYSPLHF

clone_size: -
v_call: TRBV20-1
d_call: TRBD2
cdr3_aa: CSAILAGTYEQYF

clone_size: many
v_call: TRBV14
d_call: -
cdr3_aa: CASSRQGRDGYEQYF

clone_size: many
v_call: TRBV7-8
d_call: -
cdr3_aa: CASSLPSGTSDLETQYF

clone_size: many
v_call: TRBV29-1
d_call: -
cdr3_aa: CSVGTDGRSTEAFF

clone_size: many
v_call: TRBV5-1
d_call: TRBD2
cdr3_aa: CASSSFAGEAYEQYF

clone_size: many
v_call: TRBV15
d_call: -
cdr3_aa: CATSPVARANTEAFF

clone_size: many
v_call: TRBV12-3/TRBV12-4
d_call: TRBD2
cdr3_aa: CASSFSTSGPASEQFF

clone_size: many
v_call: TRBV28
d_call: -
cdr3_aa: CASTPLDNPRSYTF

clone_size: many
v_call: TRBV5-6
d_call: -
cdr3_aa: CASSLGVNNEQFF

clone_size: -
v_call: TRBV5-5
d_call: TRBD2
cdr3_aa: CASHREGGTGELFF

clone_size: few
v_call: TRBV6-1
d_call: -
cdr3_aa: CASRRDGNQPQHF

clone_size: -
v_call: TRBV28
d_call: TRBD1
cdr3_aa: CASRPPRQGNSPLHF

clone_size: -
v_call: TRBV12-3/TRBV12-4
d_call: TRBD2
cdr3_aa: CASSPGLAGGGSYNEQFF

clone_size: many
v_call: TRBV3-1
d_call: -
cdr3_aa: CASSQEGDHEQFF

clone_size: many
v_call: TRBV2
d_call: -
cdr3_aa: CASSGSPPAEAFF

clone_size: many
v_call: TRBV27
d_call: TRBD2
cdr3_aa: CASGTSGYNEQFF

clone_size: many
v_call: TRBV12-3/TRBV12-4
d_call: TRBD2
cdr3_aa: CASTPGGGRAVAEQFF

clone_size: many
v_call: TRBV11-3
d_call: -
cdr3_aa: CASSLVETTQYF